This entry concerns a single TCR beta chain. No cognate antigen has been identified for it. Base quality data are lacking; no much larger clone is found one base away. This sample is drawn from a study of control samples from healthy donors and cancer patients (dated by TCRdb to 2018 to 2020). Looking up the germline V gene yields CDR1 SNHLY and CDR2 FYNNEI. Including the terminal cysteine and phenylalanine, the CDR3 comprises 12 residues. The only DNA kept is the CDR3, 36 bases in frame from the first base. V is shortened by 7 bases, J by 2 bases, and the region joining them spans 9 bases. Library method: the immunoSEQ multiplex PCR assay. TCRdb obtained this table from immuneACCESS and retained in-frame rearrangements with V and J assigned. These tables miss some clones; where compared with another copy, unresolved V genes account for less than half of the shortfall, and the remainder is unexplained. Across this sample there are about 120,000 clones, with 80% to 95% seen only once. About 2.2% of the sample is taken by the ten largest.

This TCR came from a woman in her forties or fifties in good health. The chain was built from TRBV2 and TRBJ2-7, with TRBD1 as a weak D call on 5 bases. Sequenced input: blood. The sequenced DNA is TGTGCCAGCACAGGGCCCACCTACGAGCAGTACTTC. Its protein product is CASTGPTYEQYF. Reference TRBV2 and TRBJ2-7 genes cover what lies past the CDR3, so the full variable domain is EPEVTQTPSHQVTQMGQEVILRCVPISNHLYFYWYRQILGQKVEFLVSFYNNEISEKSEIFDDQFSVERPDGSNFTLKIRSTKLEDSAMYFCASTGPTYEQYFGPGTRLTVT.